One and the same sample provided the 5 T cell receptor beta chains below, sequenced in a study of Ad26.COV2.S vaccination and SARS-CoV-2 variants. Produced via immunoSEQ multiplex PCR; TCRdb's table is partial and in-frame only. The table includes about 380,000 clones, 83% detected once. The treatment is: around 19 received Ad26.COV2.S at low or high dose, single or two shots; 5 received placebo; per-sample allocation not given. Sampling was done on day 63 after the first vaccine or placebo injection. This specimen was peripheral blood, taken in a trial of Ad26.COV2.S vaccine versus placebo. These receptors were taken from a person between 18 and 59 years old who received the Ad26.COV2.S COVID-19 vaccine or a placebo.

This clone appeared a single time. The rearrangement uses TRBV9 and TRBJ2-3, with D perhaps given as TRBD1 or TRBD2 (5 bases each). Germline loops: CDR1 SGDLS, CDR2 YYNGEE. Trimming pared 3 bases from V and 5 bases from J, leaving 16 bases between. The CDR3 runs 15 residues. The CDR3 sequence is CASSGGPGAGDTQYF. The CDR3 DNA is TGTGCCAGCAGCGGAGGCCCCGGGGCGGGAGATACGCAGTATTTT. The variable domain in full, with the rest retrieved from reference TRBV9 and TRBJ2-3, is DSGVTQTPKHLITATGQRVTLRCSPRSGDLSVYWYQQSLDQGLQFLIQYYNGEERAKGNILERFSAQQFPDLHSELNLSSLELGDSALYFCASSGGPGAGDTQYFGPGTRLTVL.

This chain joins TRBV13 and TRBJ2-1, with D hard to call. The CDR3 is 13 residues long. The ends were cut back, 1 base at V and 10 bases at J, with 11 bases in the middle. Germline V CDR1 and CDR2: PRHDT, FYEKMQ (reference sequence). The CDR3 nucleotides read TGTGCCAGCAGCTTAGAGGTTTCGGAGGAGCAGTTCTTC. It yields the protein CASSLEVSEEQFF.

This rearrangement joins TRBV2 to TRBJ1-1, with no clear D. CDR1 and CDR2 from the germline V gene are SNHLY and FYNNEI. The CDR3 has 13 residues. Trimming pared 4 bases from V and 0 bases from J, leaving 6 bases between. CDR3: CASSVDVNTEAFF. The CDR3 DNA reads TGTGCCAGCAGTGTTGACGTGAACACTGAAGCTTTCTTT.

This rearrangement joins TRBV9 to TRBJ1-1; D remains unclear. Germline CDR1 and CDR2: SGDLS and YYNGEE. The CDR3 totals 13 residues. Trimming left V 2 bases short and J 6 bases short, with 11 bases between. CDR3 residues: CASSVSAFSEAFF. In nucleotides, the CDR3 is TGTGCCAGCAGCGTTTCGGCGTTCTCTGAAGCTTTCTTT.

This chain uses TRBV7-9 with TRBJ2-1, with 11 bases that match TRBD2. With 5 bases clipped from V and 7 bases from J, the junction kept 10 bases outside the gene matches. The length of the CDR3 is 16 residues. Germline V CDR1 and CDR2: SEHNR, FQNEAQ (reference sequence). The CDR3 is CASSGGTSGGRNEQFF. The CDR3 nucleotides are TGTGCCAGCAGCGGGGGGACTAGCGGCGGAAGGAATGAGCAGTTCTTC.